This T cell receptor (beta chain) was retrieved from a study of blood T cell repertoires in COVID-19. At the level of the study: Samples of COVID-19 (acute and convalescent) were obtained from the United States, Italy and Spain. The cDNA or gDNA used as material had been derived from T cells, B-cell-depleted T cells, or PBMCs.

This clone was picked up one time. Under the authors' procedure: Amplification with reference gene primers provided the estimates of nucleated cell counts. Profiling relied on immunoSEQ multiplex PCR, and the TCRdb table lists in-frame clones only, not all of them. Clone size and the V and J calls come from that table; the DNA yielded D and trimming. The sample yields about 170,000 clones, 82% seen once. V was trimmed by 1 base and J by 1 base, leaving 4 bases between them. This CDR3 contains 13 residues. The germline CDR1 and CDR2 sequences are LGHNA and YNFKEQ. This receptor was taken from an elderly woman with acute or convalescent COVID-19. The V gene is TRBV4-2, the J gene TRBJ1-1; D unresolved. Sequenced material: peripheral blood. CDR3 protein: CASSQGQNTEAFF. The CDR3 region has the DNA TGTGCCAGCAGCCAAGGGCAGAACACTGAAGCTTTCTTT.